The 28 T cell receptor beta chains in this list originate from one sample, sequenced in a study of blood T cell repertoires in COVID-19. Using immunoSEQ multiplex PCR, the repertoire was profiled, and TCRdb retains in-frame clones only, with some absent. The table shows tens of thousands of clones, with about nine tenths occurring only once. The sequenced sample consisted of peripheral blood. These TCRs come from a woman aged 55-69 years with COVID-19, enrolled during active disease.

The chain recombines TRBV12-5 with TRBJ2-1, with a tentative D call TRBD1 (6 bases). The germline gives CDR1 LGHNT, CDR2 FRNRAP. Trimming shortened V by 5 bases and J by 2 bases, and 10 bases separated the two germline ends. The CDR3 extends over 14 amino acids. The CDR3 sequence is CASGLNRAYNEQFF. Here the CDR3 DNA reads TGTGCTAGTGGTCTAAACAGGGCCTACAATGAGCAGTTCTTC.

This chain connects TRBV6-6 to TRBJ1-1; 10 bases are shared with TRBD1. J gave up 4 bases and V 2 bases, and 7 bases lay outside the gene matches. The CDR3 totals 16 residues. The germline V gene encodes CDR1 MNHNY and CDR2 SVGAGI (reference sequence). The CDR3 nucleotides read TGTGCCAGCAGTTACCGAAAGACAGGGGGCATCACTGAAGCTTTCTTT. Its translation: CASSYRKTGGITEAFF.

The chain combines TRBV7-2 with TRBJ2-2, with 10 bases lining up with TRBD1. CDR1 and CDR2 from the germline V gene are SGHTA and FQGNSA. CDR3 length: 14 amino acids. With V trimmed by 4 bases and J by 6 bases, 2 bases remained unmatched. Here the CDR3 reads CASSSGQGAGELFF. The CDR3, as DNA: TGTGCCAGCAGCTCTGGACAGGGGGCCGGGGAGCTGTTTTTT.

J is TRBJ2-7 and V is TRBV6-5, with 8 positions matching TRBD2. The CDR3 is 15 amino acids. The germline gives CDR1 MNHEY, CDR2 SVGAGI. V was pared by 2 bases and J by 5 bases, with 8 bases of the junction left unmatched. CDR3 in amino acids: CASSYLSGVRNEQYF. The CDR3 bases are TGTGCCAGCAGTTACCTTAGCGGGGTAAGGAACGAGCAGTACTTC.

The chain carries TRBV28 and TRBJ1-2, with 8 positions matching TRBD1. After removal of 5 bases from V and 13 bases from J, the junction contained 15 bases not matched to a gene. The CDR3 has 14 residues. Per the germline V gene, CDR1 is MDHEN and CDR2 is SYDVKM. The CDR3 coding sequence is TGTGCCAGCAGTGGAACAGGGGGGGGCGTTGGTCTCACCTTC. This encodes CASSGTGGGVGLTF.

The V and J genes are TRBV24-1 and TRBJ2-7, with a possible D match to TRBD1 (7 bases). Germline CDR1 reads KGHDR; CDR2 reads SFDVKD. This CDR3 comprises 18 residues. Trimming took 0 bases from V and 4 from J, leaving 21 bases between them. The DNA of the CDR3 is TGTGCCACCAGTGATTTGAAGAGGGTACAGGGGACTTTTTACGAGCAGTACTTC. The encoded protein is CATSDLKRVQGTFYEQYF.

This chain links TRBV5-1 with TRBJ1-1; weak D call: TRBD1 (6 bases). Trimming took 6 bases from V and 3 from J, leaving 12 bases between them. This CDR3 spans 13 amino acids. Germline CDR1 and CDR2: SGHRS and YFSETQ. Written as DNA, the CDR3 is TGCGCCAGCAACTTCAGGGGCGACACTGAAGCTTTCTTT. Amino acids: CASNFRGDTEAFF.

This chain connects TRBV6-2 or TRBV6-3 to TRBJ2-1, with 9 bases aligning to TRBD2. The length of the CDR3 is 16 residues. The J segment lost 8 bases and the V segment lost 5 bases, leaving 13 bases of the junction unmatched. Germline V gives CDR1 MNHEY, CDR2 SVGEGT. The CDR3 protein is CASSPLPRGGSDEQFF. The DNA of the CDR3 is TGTGCCAGCAGTCCCCTTCCGCGGGGGGGGAGTGATGAGCAGTTCTTC.

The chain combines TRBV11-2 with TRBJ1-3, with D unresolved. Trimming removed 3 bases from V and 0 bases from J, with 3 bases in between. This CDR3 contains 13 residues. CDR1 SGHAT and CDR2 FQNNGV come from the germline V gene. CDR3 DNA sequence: TGTGCCAGCAGCTTCAACTCTGGAAACACCATATATTTT. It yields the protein CASSFNSGNTIYF. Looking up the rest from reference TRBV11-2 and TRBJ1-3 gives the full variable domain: EAGVAQSPRYKIIEKRQSVAFWCNPISGHATLYWYQQILGQGPKLLIQFQNNGVVDDSQLPKDRFSAERLKGVDSTLKIQPAKLEDSAVYLCASSFNSGNTIYFGEGSWLTVV.

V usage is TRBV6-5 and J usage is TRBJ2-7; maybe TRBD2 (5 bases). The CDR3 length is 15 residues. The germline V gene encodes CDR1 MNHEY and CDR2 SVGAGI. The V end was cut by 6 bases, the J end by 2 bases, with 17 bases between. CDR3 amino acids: CASSPVIPSPYEQYF. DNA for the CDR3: TGTGCCAGCAGCCCCGTTATTCCTAGCCCCTACGAGCAGTACTTC.

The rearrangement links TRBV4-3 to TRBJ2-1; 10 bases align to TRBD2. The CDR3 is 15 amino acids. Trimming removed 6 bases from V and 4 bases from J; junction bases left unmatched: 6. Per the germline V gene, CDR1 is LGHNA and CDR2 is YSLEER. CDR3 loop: CASRQSSGSYNEQFF. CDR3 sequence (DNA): TGCGCCAGCAGGCAATCTAGCGGGAGTTACAATGAGCAGTTCTTC.

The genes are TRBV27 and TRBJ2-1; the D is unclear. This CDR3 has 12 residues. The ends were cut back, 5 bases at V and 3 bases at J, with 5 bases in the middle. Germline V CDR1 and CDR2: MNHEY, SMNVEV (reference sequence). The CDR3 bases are TGTGCCAGCAGTCCTAGCTACAATGAGCAGTTCTTC. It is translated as CASSPSYNEQFF.

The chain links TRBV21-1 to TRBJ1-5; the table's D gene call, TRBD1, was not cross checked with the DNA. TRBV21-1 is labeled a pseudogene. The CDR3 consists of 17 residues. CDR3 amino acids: CASSKGQGGYSNQPQHF. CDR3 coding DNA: TGTGCCAGCAGCAAGGGACAGGGGGGATATAGCAATCAGCCCCAGCATTTT.

The CDR3 DNA follows: TGTGCCATCAGATCCGACAGGGGGCATAACTATGGCTACACCTTC. Translation gives CAIRSDRGHNYGYTF. J is TRBJ1-2 and V is TRBV10-3; 10 nucleotides agree with TRBD1. This CDR3 has 15 amino acids. Per germline, CDR1 ENHRY and CDR2 SYGVKD. The ends lost 6 bases at V and 1 base at J; junction bases unmatched: 5.

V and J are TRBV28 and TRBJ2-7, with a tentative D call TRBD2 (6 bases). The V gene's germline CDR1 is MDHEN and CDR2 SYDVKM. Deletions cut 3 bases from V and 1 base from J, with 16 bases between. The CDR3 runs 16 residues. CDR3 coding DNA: TGTGCCAGCAGTTTCAGACTAGACACACTATCCTACGAGCAGTACTTC. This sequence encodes CASSFRLDTLSYEQYF.

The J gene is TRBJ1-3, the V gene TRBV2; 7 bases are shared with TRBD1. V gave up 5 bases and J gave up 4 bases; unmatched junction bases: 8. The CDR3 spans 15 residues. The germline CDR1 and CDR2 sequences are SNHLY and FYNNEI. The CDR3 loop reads CASSTQGLSGNTIYF. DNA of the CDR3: TGTGCCAGCAGTACACAGGGGCTGTCGGGAAACACCATATATTTT.

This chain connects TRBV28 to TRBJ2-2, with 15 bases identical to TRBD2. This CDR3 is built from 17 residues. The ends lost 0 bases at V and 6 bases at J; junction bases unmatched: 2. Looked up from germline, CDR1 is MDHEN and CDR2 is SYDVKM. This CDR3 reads CASSLWGLAGGPGELFF. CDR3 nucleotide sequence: TGTGCCAGCAGTTTATGGGGACTAGCGGGAGGCCCCGGGGAGCTGTTTTTT. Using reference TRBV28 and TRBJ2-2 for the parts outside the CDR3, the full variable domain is DVKVTQSSRYLVKRTGEKVFLECVQDMDHENMFWYRQDPGLGLRLIYFSYDVKMKEKGDIPEGYSVSREKKERFSLILESASTNQTSMYLCASSLWGLAGGPGELFFGEGSRLTVL.

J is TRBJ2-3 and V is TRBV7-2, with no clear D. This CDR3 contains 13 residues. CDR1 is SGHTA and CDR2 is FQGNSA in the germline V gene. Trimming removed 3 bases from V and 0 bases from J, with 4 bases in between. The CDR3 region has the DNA TGTGCCAGCAGCTTGCAGAGCACAGATACGCAGTATTTT. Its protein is CASSLQSTDTQYF.

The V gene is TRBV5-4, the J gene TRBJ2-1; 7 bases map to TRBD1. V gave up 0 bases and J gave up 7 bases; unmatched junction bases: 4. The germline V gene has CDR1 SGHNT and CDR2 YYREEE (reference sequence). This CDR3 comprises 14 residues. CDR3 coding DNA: TGTGCCAGCAGCTTGGCAGGGGGTTGGAATGAGCAGTTCTTC. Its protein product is CASSLAGGWNEQFF.

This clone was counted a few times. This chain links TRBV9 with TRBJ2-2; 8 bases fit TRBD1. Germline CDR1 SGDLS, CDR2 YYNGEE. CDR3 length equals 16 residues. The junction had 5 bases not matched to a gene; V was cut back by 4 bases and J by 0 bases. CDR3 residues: CASSLWDRPNTGELFF. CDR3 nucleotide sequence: TGTGCCAGCAGCCTATGGGACAGGCCGAACACCGGGGAGCTGTTTTTT.

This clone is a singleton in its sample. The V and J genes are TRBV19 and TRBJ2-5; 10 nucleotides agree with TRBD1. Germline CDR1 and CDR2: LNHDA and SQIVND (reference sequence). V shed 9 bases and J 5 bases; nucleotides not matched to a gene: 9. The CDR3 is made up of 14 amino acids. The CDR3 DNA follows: TGTGCCAGGGTACCGGGACAGGGGATTGAGACCCAGTACTTC. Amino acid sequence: CARVPGQGIETQYF.

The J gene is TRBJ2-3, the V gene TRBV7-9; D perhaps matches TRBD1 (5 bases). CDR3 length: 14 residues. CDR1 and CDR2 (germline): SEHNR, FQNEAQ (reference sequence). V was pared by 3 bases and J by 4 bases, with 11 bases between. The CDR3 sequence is CASSLKVGADTQYF. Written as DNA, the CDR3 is TGTGCCAGCAGCTTGAAAGTAGGGGCAGATACGCAGTATTTT.

CDR3: CASSQGPTSGDTEAFF. CDR3 sequence (DNA): TGCGCCAGCAGCCAAGGACCGACTTCGGGGGACACTGAAGCTTTCTTT. The V call is TRBV4-3, the J call TRBJ1-1, with D tentatively TRBD1 (5 bases). Germline V gene lookup returns CDR1 LGHNA and CDR2 YSLEER. This CDR3 is 16 amino acids long. Deletions cut 1 base from V and 3 bases from J, with 15 bases between.

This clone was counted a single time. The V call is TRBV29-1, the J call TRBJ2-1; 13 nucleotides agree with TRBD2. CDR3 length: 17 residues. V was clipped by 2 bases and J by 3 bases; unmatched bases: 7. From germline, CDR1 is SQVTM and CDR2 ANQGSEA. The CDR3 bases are TGCAGCGTTGAAATCCAGACTAGCGGGGGGCTCTACAATGAGCAGTTCTTC. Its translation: CSVEIQTSGGLYNEQFF.

The CDR3 sequence is CASSPFSTGLNGYTF. DNA of the CDR3: TGTGCCAGTAGCCCTTTCTCGACAGGGTTAAATGGCTACACCTTC. The genes are TRBV19 and TRBJ1-2, with 7 bases identical to TRBD1. The trim removed 6 bases at V and 6 bases at J, leaving 13 bases unmatched. Germline CDR1 is LNHDA and CDR2 is SQIVND (reference sequence). The CDR3 consists of 15 residues.

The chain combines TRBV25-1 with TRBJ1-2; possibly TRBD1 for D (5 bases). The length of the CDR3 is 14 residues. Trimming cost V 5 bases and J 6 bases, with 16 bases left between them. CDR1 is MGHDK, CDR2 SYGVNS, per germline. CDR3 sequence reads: CASSSAGMSNGYTF. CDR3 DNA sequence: TGTGCCAGCAGTTCGGCAGGGATGAGTAATGGCTACACCTTC.

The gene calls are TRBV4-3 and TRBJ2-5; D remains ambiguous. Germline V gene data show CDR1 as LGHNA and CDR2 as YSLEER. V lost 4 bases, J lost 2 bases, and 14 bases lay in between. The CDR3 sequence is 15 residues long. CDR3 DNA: TGCGCCAGCAGCCCCAGAAATGGCGGACAAGAGACCCAGTACTTC. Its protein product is CASSPRNGGQETQYF.

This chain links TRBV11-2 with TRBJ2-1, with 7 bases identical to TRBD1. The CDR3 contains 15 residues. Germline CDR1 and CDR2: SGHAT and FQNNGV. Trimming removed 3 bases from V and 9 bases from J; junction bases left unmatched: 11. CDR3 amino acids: CASSFMQGVGGEQFF. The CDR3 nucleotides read TGTGCCAGCAGCTTTATGCAGGGGGTTGGTGGTGAGCAGTTCTTC.